This T cell receptor beta chain emerged from a study of beta chain features in type 1 diabetes. Trimming cost V 0 bases and J 7 bases, with 10 bases left between them. CDR1 and CDR2 (germline): SGDLS, YYNGEE. The CDR3 is 14 residues long. Expressed TCRB transcripts were sequenced, since all the RNA that had been isolated was reverse transcribed. Only in-frame clones appear in the TCRdb table, and some are missing; sequencing was by immunoSEQ multiplex PCR. The sample holds roughly 340,000 clones, roughly 12% seen once. Points on this clone: The antigen remains undetermined.

General study findings and limits: Equally in patients and controls, PCR might preferentially amplify shorter templates. Among patients with Type 1 diabetes, TCRB CDR3s were moderately but significantly shorter in every one of the four CD4+ subsets. Within patients, naive, central memory and Treg TCRB repertoires seemed more similar than within healthy donors.

The receptor comes from a young woman with type 1 diabetes. The J gene is TRBJ2-2, the V gene TRBV9; D perhaps matches TRBD2 (5 bases). Sequencing used naive CD4+ T cells from blood. For the CDR3, the DNA is TGTGCCAGCAGCGTAGGAAAGGAGGTCGGGGAGCTGTTTTTT. Translated, it gives CASSVGKEVGELFF.